The clone carrying this T cell receptor beta chain was detected ten times or more. Its antigen is not identified. The data derive from a study of early T cells in non-severe SARS-CoV-2 infection. Study summary: Sequencing of bulk RNA from unsorted whole blood was done, without chain pairing.

The CDR3 runs 16 residues. The ends lost 1 base at V and 2 bases at J; junction bases unmatched: 6. Germline loops: CDR1 SGDLS, CDR2 YYNGEE. Study findings and constraints: VDJdb matching skewed toward anti-spike CD8 responses, missing private and CD4 specificities.

Individually, cDNA molecules had unique molecular identifiers attached to them. In TCRdb, the 5' RACE reads were re-called with MiXCR into one record per CDR3 protein. The data hold roughly 70,000 distinct CDR3 sequences, with around an eighth observed a single time. The chain combines TRBV9 with TRBJ2-3; TRBD1 matches 8 bases. The sequenced sample consisted of whole blood. The source of this sequence is an adult who was a healthcare worker with PCR-confirmed SARS-CoV-2 infection or an uninfected control (not recorded which). This chain's CDR3 is CASSVRGDRYTDTQYF. CDR3 nucleotides: TGTGCCAGCAGCGTAAGGGGGGACAGGTACACAGATACGCAGTATTTT.